Described below is a single T cell receptor beta chain sequence and its context. Antigen unknown. V lost 4 bases and J lost 8, with 17 bases in between. The CDR3 totals 14 residues. The germline gives CDR1 LNHDA, CDR2 SQIVND (reference sequence). The sample originates from a study of T cell responses to AZD1222 COVID-19 vaccine. Findings of the study overall: Donors skewed white British and female; clonal diversity was possibly underestimated. Within unmutated variant regions lay the reported targets of nearly half of spike-specific TCRs. Baseline seropositivity characterized only a handful of AZD1222 recipients.

Only in-frame clones appear in the TCRdb table, and some are missing; sequencing was by immunoSEQ multiplex PCR. The table includes tens of thousands of clones, approximately 91% detected once. Sequences were derived from peripheral blood, sampled on day 0 of AZD1222 vaccination. The receptor was derived from an adult in good health. The gene calls are TRBV19 and TRBJ1-2; D may be TRBD1 (5 bases). Written as DNA, the CDR3 is TGTGCCAGTAGTACATCCCCGGACATGGGGGGCTACACCTTC. Translation gives CASSTSPDMGGYTF.